The 8 T cell receptor beta chains below come from one sample, sequenced in a study of post-analysis software for immune sequencing data. General study points: There were a few TRBV segments more frequent in patients than controls, and TRBV5-6, TRBV5-1 and TRBV20-1 were among them.

TCR beta cDNA libraries included unique molecular identifiers. TCRdb reprocessed the PCR reads via MiXCR and lists one record per CDR3 protein. This repertoire shows about 460,000 distinct CDR3 sequences, under 55% found once; its top ten account for about 12%. Antigen specificity for these receptors is unknown. The specimen was blood. These receptor sequences come from a girl aged 10 to 17 with multiple sclerosis.

There are many counts of this clonotype. The chain is built from TRBV6-5 and TRBJ1-2, with D possibly being TRBD1 (6 bases). CDR1 is MNHEY, CDR2 SVGAGI, per germline. This CDR3 contains 12 residues. Trimming stripped 5 bases from V and 2 bases from J, with 6 bases between. CDR3 in DNA: TGTGCCAGCAGTACAGGGAACTATGGCTACACCTTC. Translated: CASSTGNYGYTF.

The CDR3 protein is CASSWNQGPRRLRYGYTF. In nucleotides, the CDR3 is TGCGCCAGCAGCTGGAATCAGGGTCCCAGGCGTTTACGCTATGGCTACACCTTC. The chain recombines TRBV5-1 with TRBJ1-2; tentatively, D is TRBD1 (5 bases). Trimming shortened V by 3 bases and J by 4 bases, and 25 bases separated the two germline ends. Germline CDR1 is SGHRS and CDR2 is YFSETQ. The CDR3 has 18 amino acids.

This chain joins TRBV15 and TRBJ1-1, with D maybe TRBD1 (6 bases). Germline CDR1 LNHNV, CDR2 YYDKDF (reference sequence). Trimming pared 0 bases from V and 3 bases from J, leaving 11 bases between. CDR3 length equals 15 residues. The CDR3 reads CATSRDKAGDTEAFF. The CDR3 nucleotides are TGTGCCACCAGCAGAGATAAGGCAGGGGACACTGAAGCTTTCTTT. Full variable domain (missing parts from reference TRBV15 and TRBJ1-1): DAMVIQNPRYQVTQFGKPVTLSCSQTLNHNVMYWYQQKSSQAPKLLFHYYDKDFNNEADTPDNFQSRRPNTSFCFLDIRSPGLGDTAMYLCATSRDKAGDTEAFFGQGTRLTVV.

The chain is built from TRBV29-1 and TRBJ2-3; 12 nucleotides agree with TRBD2. This CDR3 region has 16 residues. Trimming removed 7 bases from V and 2 bases from J; junction bases left unmatched: 10. Germline CDR1 SQVTM, CDR2 ANQGSEA. The CDR3 nucleotides are TGCAGCGCGGAACCCCGGACTAGCGGGATCACAGATACGCAGTATTTT. Translation gives CSAEPRTSGITDTQYF.

This chain's CDR3 is CASSLSTPDNEQFF. The DNA of the CDR3 is TGTGCCAGCAGTTTATCAACCCCGGACAATGAGCAGTTCTTC. V usage is TRBV28 and J usage is TRBJ2-1; D not certain. The CDR3 totals 14 residues. Germline lookup yields CDR1 MDHEN and CDR2 SYDVKM. V lost 1 base, J lost 5 bases, and 9 bases lay in between.

The genes are TRBV20-1 and TRBJ2-3; TRBD1 matches 8 bases. CDR1 and CDR2 from the germline V gene are DFQATT and SNEGSKA (reference sequence). V lost 5 bases and J lost 2; bases outside the gene matches: 6. The CDR3 has 14 residues. The CDR3 reads CSAAGQGATDTQYF. The CDR3 bases are TGCAGTGCTGCCGGACAGGGAGCCACAGATACGCAGTATTTT.

A few counts support this clonotype. The chain uses TRBV4-2 and TRBJ2-7, with 14 bases matching TRBD2. With 3 bases clipped from V and 4 bases from J, the junction kept 11 bases outside the gene matches. Germline loops: CDR1 LGHNA, CDR2 YNFKEQ. The CDR3 has 18 residues. CDR3 coding DNA: TGTGCCAGCAGCCATCAGTTGGGGACTAGCGGGAGTATGTACGAGCAGTACTTC. Translated, it gives CASSHQLGTSGSMYEQYF.

The chain has TRBV28 and TRBJ2-7; the match to TRBD2 covers 9 bases. Germline V lookup: CDR1 MDHEN, CDR2 SYDVKM. The trim removed 6 bases at V and 1 base at J, leaving 7 bases unmatched. This CDR3 contains 15 residues. CDR3 sequence (DNA): TGTGCCAGCAGGCTATGGACTAGCGTATCCTACGAGCAGTACTTC. Residues: CASRLWTSVSYEQYF.